The 31 T cell receptor beta chains in this list originate from one sample, sequenced in a study of blood T cell repertoires in COVID-19. Measured with immunoSEQ multiplex PCR; TCRdb has only the in-frame clones, and not every one. The data show around 63,000 clones, 55% to 80% seen once. Sample: peripheral blood. Every receptor here comes from a woman between 70 and 85 years old with COVID-19, enrolled during active disease.

The chain joins TRBV19 to TRBJ2-1; D might be TRBD1 (5 bases). V was clipped by 3 bases and J by 0 bases, with 15 bases between them. There are 17 residues in the CDR3. Germline V lookup: CDR1 LNHDA, CDR2 SQIVND (reference sequence). CDR3 bases: TGTGCCAGTAGTATCACAGGATTCTCGAGCTCCTACAATGAGCAGTTCTTC. Its protein product is CASSITGFSSSYNEQFF.

The chain joins TRBV5-1 to TRBJ2-7; 8 positions agree with TRBD2. Germline CDR1 SGHRS, CDR2 YFSETQ. V dropped 4 bases and J dropped 0; count of bases not matched to a gene: 3. The CDR3 runs 14 residues. CDR3 nucleotides: TGCGCCAGCAGCATGACTAGCGACTCCTACGAGCAGTACTTC. Protein sequence: CASSMTSDSYEQYF.

V is TRBV2 and J is TRBJ1-2; D is unclear. From germline, CDR1 is SNHLY and CDR2 FYNNEI. The V end was cut by 6 bases, the J end by 4 bases, with 9 bases between. The CDR3 length is 12 residues. For the CDR3, the DNA is TGTGCCAGCAGGCCCCTCAGCTATGGCTACACCTTC. Its translation is CASRPLSYGYTF.

This clone was observed once. V and J are TRBV12-3 or TRBV12-4 and TRBJ1-2; 7 bases line up with TRBD1. This CDR3 has 13 residues. Trimming removed 6 bases from V and 8 bases from J; junction bases left unmatched: 9. CDR3 loop: CASRRDRGEGYTF. DNA for the CDR3: TGTGCCAGCAGACGGGACAGAGGAGAGGGCTACACCTTC.

This clone was observed a few times. The chain uses TRBV7-9 and TRBJ1-2; 9 nucleotides match TRBD1. This CDR3 comprises 15 residues. Germline V gene sequence: CDR1 SEHNR, CDR2 FQNEAQ (reference sequence). V lost 5 bases, J lost 7 bases, and 11 bases stayed unmatched. The CDR3 DNA follows: TGTGCCAGCAGCCCAAGGGGGACAGGGACGGGTGGCTACACCTTC. Its protein product is CASSPRGTGTGGYTF.

V usage is TRBV12-5 and J usage is TRBJ1-3; D perhaps matches TRBD1 (6 bases). Germline V gives CDR1 LGHNT, CDR2 FRNRAP. The CDR3 is 16 residues long. V was cut by 0 bases and J by 0 bases, with 9 bases left in between. The CDR3 coding sequence is TGTGCTAGTGGTTTGGTTACAGGGACCTCTGGAAACACCATATATTTT. Its protein product is CASGLVTGTSGNTIYF.

On this clone: The junction and the germline gene differ at one end; a read error may be behind it. The V and J genes are TRBV15 and TRBJ1-5; the match to TRBD1 covers 7 bases. The CDR3 is made up of 16 amino acids. The germline CDR1 and CDR2 sequences are LNHNV and YYDKDF (reference sequence). Written as DNA, the CDR3 is TGTGCCACCAGCGGAGACAGACAGGGACACAATCAGCCCCAGCATTTT. It yields the protein CATSGDRQGHNQPQHF. The variable domain in full, with the rest retrieved from reference TRBV15 and TRBJ1-5, is DAMVIQNPRYQVTQFGKPVTLSCSQTLNHNVMYWYQQKSSQAPKLLFHYYDKDFNNEADTPDNFQSRRPNTSFCFLDIRSPGLGDTAMYLCATSGDRQGHNQPQHFGDGTRLSIL.

The chain uses TRBV27 and TRBJ1-1; TRBD1 matches 7 bases. The CDR3 totals 14 residues. The V and J ends lost 8 bases and 0 bases, in that order; junction bases with no gene match: 6. From germline, CDR1 is MNHEY and CDR2 SMNVEV (reference sequence). The CDR3 DNA reads TGTGCCAGCGCCCTGACAGGGATGAACACTGAAGCTTTCTTT. This sequence encodes CASALTGMNTEAFF.

The chain recombines TRBV10-3 with TRBJ1-3, with D uncertain. The ends were cut back, 6 bases at V and 1 base at J, with 10 bases in the middle. The CDR3 is made up of 14 amino acids. The germline V gene encodes CDR1 ENHRY and CDR2 SYGVKD. Written as DNA, the CDR3 is TGTGCCATCAGGACTCAGCTATCTGGAAACACCATATATTTT. As protein: CAIRTQLSGNTIYF.

The genes are TRBV29-1 and TRBJ2-7; TRBD1 might be the D (6 bases). CDR1 and CDR2 (germline): SQVTM, ANQGSEA. The CDR3 is 11 amino acids. Deletions cut 6 bases from V and 3 bases from J, with 9 bases between. CDR3 DNA sequence: TGCAGCGTGAGGACAGACTACGAGCAGTACTTC. Its protein is CSVRTDYEQYF.

J is TRBJ2-5 and V is TRBV19; 13 bases map to TRBD2. The length of the CDR3 is 15 residues. Unmatched junction bases numbered 2, after V lost 4 bases and J lost 3 bases. Germline CDR1 reads LNHDA; CDR2 reads SQIVND (reference sequence). In DNA form, the CDR3 reads TGTGCCAGTAGTAACGGACTAGCGGGGGAAGAGACCCAGTACTTC. Amino acid sequence: CASSNGLAGEETQYF.

The chain couples TRBV18 to TRBJ2-4; D is undetermined. Per germline, CDR1 KGHSH and CDR2 LQKENI. V was cut by 1 base and J by 8 bases, with 12 bases left in between. This CDR3 has 14 residues. CDR3 coding DNA: TGTGCCAGCTCACCACAGATGCGAGGAGACATTCAGTACTTC. Translating gives CASSPQMRGDIQYF.

This clone was detected many times. The rearrangement links TRBV11-3 to TRBJ1-2; no firm D call. Germline CDR1 and CDR2: SGHNT and YENEEA. This CDR3 spans 12 amino acids. The germline V and J ends were trimmed by 5 bases and 6 bases, with 10 bases remaining between them. The CDR3 coding sequence is TGTGCCAGCAGCGTCGGAGGTGATGGCTACACCTTC. Amino acids: CASSVGGDGYTF.

The rearrangement links TRBV7-6 to TRBJ2-1, with a tentative D call TRBD2 (7 bases). Germline V gives CDR1 SGHVS, CDR2 FNYEAQ. There are 15 residues in the CDR3. The V gene lost 3 bases and the J gene lost 2 bases, with 11 bases spanning the gap. Here the CDR3 reads CASSFGGGPYNEQFF. The CDR3 coding sequence is TGTGCCAGCAGCTTCGGCGGGGGCCCCTACAATGAGCAGTTCTTC. Drawing the rest from reference TRBV7-6 and TRBJ2-1, the complete variable domain is GAGVSQSPRYKVTKRGQDVALRCDPISGHVSLYWYRQALGQGPEFLTYFNYEAQQDKSGLPNDRFSAERPEGSISTLTIQRTEQRDSAMYRCASSFGGGPYNEQFFGPGTRLTVL.

The rearrangement uses TRBV7-2 and TRBJ1-4, with D unclear. The V end lost 1 base, the J end lost 7 bases, and 13 bases lay between the germline ends. The CDR3 extends over 15 amino acids. Germline-derived CDR1 and CDR2 are SGHTA and FQGNSA. CDR3 region: CASSLGASKSEKLFF. CDR3 in DNA: TGTGCCAGCAGCTTAGGGGCGTCGAAAAGTGAAAAACTGTTTTTT.

The table lists this clone with a count of one. The V and J genes are TRBV13 and TRBJ1-5; the D gene is possibly TRBD1 (5 bases). Germline loops: CDR1 PRHDT, CDR2 FYEKMQ (reference sequence). The V and J ends lost 5 bases and 7 bases respectively, with 9 bases between them. CDR3 length equals 12 residues. The CDR3 DNA sequence: TGTGCCAGCAGCCAGGGCCCCCAGCCCCAGCATTTT. Translating it yields CASSQGPQPQHF.

The V and J genes are TRBV18 and TRBJ1-2; tentative D call: TRBD1 (5 bases). Germline assignment: CDR1 KGHSH and CDR2 LQKENI. V lost 5 bases, J lost 1 base, and 14 bases lay in between. CDR3 length equals 15 residues. CDR3 nucleotides: TGTGCCAGCTCAGCATCGAGGGGAGGTAACTATGGCTACACCTTC. It yields the protein CASSASRGGNYGYTF.

The chain has TRBV14 and TRBJ2-1, with a possible D match to TRBD2 (5 bases). Trimming shortened V by 4 bases and J by 0 bases, and 16 bases separated the two germline ends. The length of the CDR3 is 17 residues. Germline lookup yields CDR1 SGHDN and CDR2 FVKESK. CDR3 sequence reads: CASSRFHTGYSYNEQFF. The CDR3, as DNA: TGTGCCAGCAGCCGATTCCATACGGGGTACTCCTACAATGAGCAGTTCTTC.

V and J are TRBV10-3 and TRBJ2-3; TRBD2 matches 11 bases. After removal of 2 bases from V and 0 bases from J, the junction contained 10 bases not matched to a gene. Germline V gene data show CDR1 as ENHRY and CDR2 as SYGVKD. The CDR3 has 19 amino acids. The CDR3 sequence: CAISEPIGTSGESTDTQYF. The CDR3 nucleotides are TGTGCCATCAGTGAGCCAATCGGGACTAGCGGAGAAAGCACAGATACGCAGTATTTT.

The rearrangement links TRBV7-2 to TRBJ2-3; 7 nucleotides agree with TRBD2. From germline, CDR1 is SGHTA and CDR2 FQGNSA. The V gene end was trimmed by 3 bases and the J gene end by 5 bases; junction bases not matched to a gene: 14. The CDR3 loop spans 17 amino acids. The CDR3 loop reads CASSLARSAGRGDTQYF. CDR3 DNA sequence: TGTGCCAGCAGCTTGGCCCGAAGTGCGGGGAGGGGAGATACGCAGTATTTT.

This clone came up many times. The gene calls are TRBV5-6 and TRBJ2-1, with TRBD2 matching 15 bases. The CDR3 loop spans 15 amino acids. V trimming: 4 bases; J trimming: 6 bases; junction bases outside the gene matches: 2. CDR1 and CDR2 (germline): SGHDT, YYEEEE. The CDR3 DNA is TGTGCCAGCAGCGTGGGACTAGCGGGAGGCAATGAGCAGTTCTTC. It is translated as CASSVGLAGGNEQFF.

The V gene is TRBV9, the J gene TRBJ1-3, with 12 nucleotides matching TRBD1. CDR1 is SGDLS, CDR2 YYNGEE, per germline. V shed 4 bases and J 3 bases; nucleotides not matched to a gene: 8. This CDR3 spans 17 amino acids. CDR3 nucleotide sequence: TGTGCCAGCAGCCCCCGGGACAGGGGGCAGTATGGAAACACCATATATTTT. Translated: CASSPRDRGQYGNTIYF.

This clone was detected a few times. This chain joins TRBV2 and TRBJ1-1, with 7 positions matching TRBD1. The junction had 6 bases not matched to a gene; V was cut back by 2 bases and J by 3 bases. CDR1 and CDR2 from the germline V gene are SNHLY and FYNNEI. The length of the CDR3 is 15 residues. CDR3 residues: CASSERQGADTEAFF. The CDR3 nucleotides read TGTGCCAGCAGTGAAAGACAGGGCGCGGACACTGAAGCTTTCTTT.

This clone was seen a few times. The V call is TRBV6-5, the J call TRBJ1-2, with D hard to call. CDR1 MNHEY and CDR2 SVGAGI come from the germline V gene. The ends were cut back, 4 bases at V and 8 bases at J, with 11 bases in the middle. The CDR3 totals 12 residues. CDR3 sequence: CASSFAPGGYTF. DNA of the CDR3: TGTGCCAGCAGTTTTGCCCCGGGAGGCTACACCTTC.

The chain has TRBV3-1 (or the pseudogene TRBV3-2) and TRBJ2-7; 10 bases are shared with TRBD2. Per the germline V gene, CDR1 is LGHDT and CDR2 is YNNKEL (reference sequence). This CDR3 is 14 amino acids long. Germline trimming cut 3 bases from V and 6 bases from J; bases unmatched to any gene: 5. The CDR3 spells CASSHSSGSSEQYV. CDR3 nucleotide sequence: TGTGCCAGCAGCCACTCTAGCGGGAGTTCCGAGCAGTACGTC.

The rearrangement joins TRBV29-1 to TRBJ2-2; perhaps TRBD1 as D (6 bases). Germline assignment: CDR1 SQVTM and CDR2 ANQGSEA. V lost 5 bases to trimming and J lost 1 base, with 14 bases between them. The CDR3 spans 15 residues. CDR3 DNA sequence: TGCAGCGTTCGAGGTCTGACAGGGAACACCGGGGAGCTGTTTTTT. It is translated as CSVRGLTGNTGELFF.

This clone has just a few counts. The rearrangement links TRBV2 to TRBJ2-1; 8 bases fit TRBD2. CDR1 and CDR2 (germline): SNHLY, FYNNEI. J was trimmed by 8 bases and V by 6 bases; bases with no gene match: 15. This CDR3 has 16 amino acids. The CDR3 reads CASSRSGGEGVDEQFF. Here the CDR3 DNA reads TGTGCCAGCAGCCGATCGGGAGGGGAGGGAGTTGATGAGCAGTTCTTC.

The chain joins TRBV29-1 to TRBJ2-1, with D maybe TRBD1 (5 bases). V shed 3 bases and J shed 7 bases, with 10 bases lying between them. Germline CDR1 and CDR2: SQVTM and ANQGSEA. CDR3 size: 12 residues. CDR3 sequence reads: CSVDGPGNEQFF. DNA for the CDR3: TGCAGCGTTGATGGACCAGGGAATGAGCAGTTCTTC.

The chain combines TRBV5-4 with TRBJ1-1; 8 nucleotides line up with TRBD1. The CDR3 is 16 residues long. CDR1 and CDR2 (germline): SGHNT, YYREEE (reference sequence). V was pared by 4 bases and J by 4 bases, with 12 bases of the junction left unmatched. The CDR3 protein is CASSPGQGRVTTEAFF. Written as DNA, the CDR3 is TGTGCCAGCAGCCCCGGACAGGGTAGGGTTACCACTGAAGCTTTCTTT.

This clone was seen a handful of times. The CDR3 spells CATSSRGLGDTQYF. CDR3 DNA: TGTGCCACCAGCTCCAGGGGGCTCGGAGATACGCAGTATTTT. The chain carries TRBV24-1 and TRBJ2-3; TRBD1 aligns across 8 bases. V was pared by 7 bases and J by 5 bases, with 7 bases of the junction left unmatched. CDR1 KGHDR and CDR2 SFDVKD come from the germline V gene. The CDR3 extends over 14 amino acids.

This rearrangement joins TRBV7-9 to TRBJ2-1; the D gene is possibly TRBD2 (5 bases). V lost 1 base to trimming and J lost 8 bases, with 12 bases between them. Germline assignment: CDR1 SEHNR and CDR2 FQNEAQ (reference sequence). The CDR3 runs 14 residues. CDR3 sequence: CASSLVWLADEQFF. The CDR3 bases are TGTGCCAGCAGCTTAGTTTGGCTAGCCGATGAGCAGTTCTTC.